The present entry profiles one T cell receptor beta chain with its context. Its specificity is unknown. The time point here: patch test 1, 2 weeks after DPC sensitization. Treatment reported: therapeutic diphenylcyclopropenone sensitization with weekly scalp DPC. The data are from a study of human T cells and chemical hapten exposure. TCRdb redid the calling of the RACE reads with MiXCR, one entry per CDR3 protein. The sample includes 380,000 or so distinct CDR3 sequences, more than 4.5% of them seen just once. Study-wide results and limits: Positively correlated with patch test score were the counts of PT1 expanded TCRs. Counts of TCRs above 1 in 1000 frequency stayed unchanged with DPC sensitization.

CDR3 length: 15 amino acids. The V gene end was trimmed by 4 bases and the J gene end by 11 bases; junction bases not matched to a gene: 15. Germline assignment: CDR1 SGHRS and CDR2 YFSETQ. This chain joins TRBV5-1 and TRBJ2-3; 8 positions match TRBD2. This specimen was whole blood, taken in connection with sensitization to the hapten diphenylcyclopropenone (DPC). This receptor was obtained from a woman between 50 and 59 years old with alopecia areata. Some clones in this sample may be carry-over from other donors' samples. CDR3 loop: CASSNPAGERRGQYF. CDR3 coding DNA: TGCGCCAGCAGCAACCCAGCGGGGGAAAGGAGGGGGCAGTATTTT.